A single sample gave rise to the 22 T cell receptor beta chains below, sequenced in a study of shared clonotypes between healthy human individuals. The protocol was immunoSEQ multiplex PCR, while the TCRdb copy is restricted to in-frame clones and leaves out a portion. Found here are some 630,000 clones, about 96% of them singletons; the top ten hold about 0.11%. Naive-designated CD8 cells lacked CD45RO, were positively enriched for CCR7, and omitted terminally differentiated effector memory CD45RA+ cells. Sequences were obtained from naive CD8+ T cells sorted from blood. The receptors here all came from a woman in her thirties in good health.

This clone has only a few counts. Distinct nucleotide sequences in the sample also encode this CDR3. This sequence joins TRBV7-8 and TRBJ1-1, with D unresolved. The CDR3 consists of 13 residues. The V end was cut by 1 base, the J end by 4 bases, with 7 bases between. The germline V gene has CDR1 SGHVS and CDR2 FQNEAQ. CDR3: CASSLGAGTEAFF. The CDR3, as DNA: TGTGCCAGCAGCTTAGGGGCTGGCACTGAAGCTTTCTTT.

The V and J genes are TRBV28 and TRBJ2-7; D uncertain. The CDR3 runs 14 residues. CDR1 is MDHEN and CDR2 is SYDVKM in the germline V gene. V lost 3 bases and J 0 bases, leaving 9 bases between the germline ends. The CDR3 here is CASSFDDPSYEQYF. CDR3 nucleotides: TGTGCCAGCAGTTTCGACGACCCCTCCTACGAGCAGTACTTC.

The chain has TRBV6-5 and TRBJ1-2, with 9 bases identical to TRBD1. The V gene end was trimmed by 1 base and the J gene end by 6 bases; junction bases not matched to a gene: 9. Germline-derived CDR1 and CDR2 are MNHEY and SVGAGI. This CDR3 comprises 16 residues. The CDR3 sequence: CASSYYAPQGAHGYTF. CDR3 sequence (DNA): TGTGCCAGCAGTTACTACGCCCCACAGGGGGCACATGGCTACACCTTC.

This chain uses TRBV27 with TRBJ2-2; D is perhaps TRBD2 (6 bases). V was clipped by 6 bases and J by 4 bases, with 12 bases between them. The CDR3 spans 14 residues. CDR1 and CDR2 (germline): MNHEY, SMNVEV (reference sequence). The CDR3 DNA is TGTGCCAGCAGCATAGGGACTTCCACCGGGGAGCTGTTTTTT. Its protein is CASSIGTSTGELFF.

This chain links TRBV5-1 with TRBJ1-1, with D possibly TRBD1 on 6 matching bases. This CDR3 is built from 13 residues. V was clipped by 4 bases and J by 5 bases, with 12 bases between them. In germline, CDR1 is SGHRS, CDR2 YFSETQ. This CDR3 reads CASSPGGQTEAFF. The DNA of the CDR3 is TGCGCCAGCAGCCCGGGGGGGCAGACTGAAGCTTTCTTT.

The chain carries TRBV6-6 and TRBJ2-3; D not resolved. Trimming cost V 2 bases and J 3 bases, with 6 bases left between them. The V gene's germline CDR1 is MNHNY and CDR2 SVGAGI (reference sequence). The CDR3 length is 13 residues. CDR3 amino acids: CASSYATTDTQYF. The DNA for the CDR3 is TGTGCCAGCAGTTACGCAACAACAGATACGCAGTATTTT.

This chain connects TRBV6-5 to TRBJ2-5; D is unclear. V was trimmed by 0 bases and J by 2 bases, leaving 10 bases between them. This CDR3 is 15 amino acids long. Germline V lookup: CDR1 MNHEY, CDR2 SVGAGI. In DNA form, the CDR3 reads TGTGCCAGCAGTTACTCGACGGGCAGTCAAGAGACCCAGTACTTC. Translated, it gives CASSYSTGSQETQYF.

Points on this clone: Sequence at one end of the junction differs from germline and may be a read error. The CDR3 here is CASSYALGYEQCF. CDR3 bases: TGTGCCAGCAGCTACGCGCTAGGGTACGAGCAGTGCTTC. V and J are TRBV11-3 and TRBJ2-7; D remains ambiguous. Looked up from germline, CDR1 is SGHNT and CDR2 is YENEEA. This CDR3 is 13 amino acids long.

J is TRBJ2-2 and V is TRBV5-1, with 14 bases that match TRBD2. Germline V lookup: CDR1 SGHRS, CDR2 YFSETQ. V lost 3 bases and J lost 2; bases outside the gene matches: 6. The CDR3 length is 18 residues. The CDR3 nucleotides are TGCGCCAGCAGCTACGGGACTAGCGGGAGCGCAAACACCGGGGAGCTGTTTTTT. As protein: CASSYGTSGSANTGELFF.

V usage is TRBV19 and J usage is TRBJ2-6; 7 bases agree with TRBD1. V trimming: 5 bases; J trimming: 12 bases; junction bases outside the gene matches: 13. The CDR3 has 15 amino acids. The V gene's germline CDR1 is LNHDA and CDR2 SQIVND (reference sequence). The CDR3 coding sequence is TGTGCCAGTAGTCCCGACAGGGTAGATTCCCCCGTCCTGACTTTC. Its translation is CASSPDRVDSPVLTF.

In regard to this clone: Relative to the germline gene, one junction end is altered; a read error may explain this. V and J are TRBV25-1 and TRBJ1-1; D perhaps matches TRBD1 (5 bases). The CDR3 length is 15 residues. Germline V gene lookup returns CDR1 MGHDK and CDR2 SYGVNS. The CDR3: CASSPGGIGNAEAFF. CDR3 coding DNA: TGTGCCAGCAGCCCCGGGGGAATCGGGAACGCTGAAGCTTTCTTT.

The CDR3 DNA reads TGTGCCAGCAGCGTAGGAGGGACAGGGGTTGAAAAACTGTTTTTT. This gives the protein CASSVGGTGVEKLFF. The chain joins TRBV9 to TRBJ1-4, with TRBD1 matching over 10 bases. This CDR3 has 15 amino acids. Germline V gene lookup returns CDR1 SGDLS and CDR2 YYNGEE. Trimming removed 0 bases from V and 7 bases from J; junction bases left unmatched: 3.

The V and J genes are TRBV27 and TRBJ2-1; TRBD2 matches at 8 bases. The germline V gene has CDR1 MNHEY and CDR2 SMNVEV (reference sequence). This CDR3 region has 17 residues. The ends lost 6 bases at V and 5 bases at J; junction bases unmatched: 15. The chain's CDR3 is CASSHPTGGARDNEQFF. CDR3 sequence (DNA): TGTGCCAGCAGCCATCCGACGGGGGGGGCGCGCGACAATGAGCAGTTCTTC.

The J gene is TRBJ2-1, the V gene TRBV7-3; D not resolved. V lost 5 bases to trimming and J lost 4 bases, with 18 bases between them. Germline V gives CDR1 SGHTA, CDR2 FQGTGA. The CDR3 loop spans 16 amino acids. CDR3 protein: CASSPYTLSAYNEQFF. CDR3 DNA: TGTGCCAGCAGCCCATATACACTCTCCGCATACAATGAGCAGTTCTTC.

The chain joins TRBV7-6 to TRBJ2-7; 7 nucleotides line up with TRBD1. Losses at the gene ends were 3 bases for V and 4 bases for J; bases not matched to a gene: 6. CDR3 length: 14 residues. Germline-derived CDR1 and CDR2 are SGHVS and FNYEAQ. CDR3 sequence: CASSLGTDSYEQYF. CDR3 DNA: TGTGCCAGCAGCTTGGGGACAGACTCTTACGAGCAGTACTTC.

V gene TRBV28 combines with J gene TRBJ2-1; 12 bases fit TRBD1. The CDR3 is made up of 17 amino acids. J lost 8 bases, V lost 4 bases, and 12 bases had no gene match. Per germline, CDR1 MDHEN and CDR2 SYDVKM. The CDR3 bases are TGTGCCAGCAGTTCCCGACCGGGACAGGGGGCAGGAGATGAGCAGTTCTTC. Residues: CASSSRPGQGAGDEQFF.

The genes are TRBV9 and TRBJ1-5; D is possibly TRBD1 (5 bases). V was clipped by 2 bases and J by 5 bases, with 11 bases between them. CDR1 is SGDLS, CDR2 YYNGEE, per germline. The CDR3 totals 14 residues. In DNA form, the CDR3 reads TGTGCCAGCAGCGTGGGGGGTATTTATCAGCCCCAGCATTTT. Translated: CASSVGGIYQPQHF.

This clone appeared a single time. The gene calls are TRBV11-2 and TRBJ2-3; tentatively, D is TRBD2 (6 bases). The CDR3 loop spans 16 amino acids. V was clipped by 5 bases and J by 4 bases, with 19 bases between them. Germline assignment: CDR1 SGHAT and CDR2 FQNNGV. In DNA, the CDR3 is TGTGCCAGCAGCACGGGGTGGGGGACTGAGGCAGATACGCAGTATTTT. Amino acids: CASSTGWGTEADTQYF. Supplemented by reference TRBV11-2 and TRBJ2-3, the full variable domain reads EAGVAQSPRYKIIEKRQSVAFWCNPISGHATLYWYQQILGQGPKLLIQFQNNGVVDDSQLPKDRFSAERLKGVDSTLKIQPAKLEDSAVYLCASSTGWGTEADTQYFGPGTRLTVL.

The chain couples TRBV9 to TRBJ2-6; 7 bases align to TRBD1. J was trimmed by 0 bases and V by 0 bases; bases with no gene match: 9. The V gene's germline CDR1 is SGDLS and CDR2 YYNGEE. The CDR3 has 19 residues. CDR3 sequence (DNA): TGTGCCAGCAGCGTAGGACGACAGGGAGACCCCTCTGGGGCCAACGTCCTGACTTTC. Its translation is CASSVGRQGDPSGANVLTF.

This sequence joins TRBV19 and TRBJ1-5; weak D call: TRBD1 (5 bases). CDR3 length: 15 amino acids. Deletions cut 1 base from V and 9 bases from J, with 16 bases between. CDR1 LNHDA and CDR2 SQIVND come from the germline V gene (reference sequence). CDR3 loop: CASSIVPTGLGPQHF. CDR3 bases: TGTGCCAGTAGTATAGTCCCTACAGGCCTTGGGCCCCAGCATTTT.

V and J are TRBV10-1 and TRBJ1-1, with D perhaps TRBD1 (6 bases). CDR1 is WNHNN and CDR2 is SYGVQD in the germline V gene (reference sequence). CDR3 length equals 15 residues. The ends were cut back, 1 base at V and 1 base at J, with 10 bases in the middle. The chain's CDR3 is CASSEFGTQNTEAFF. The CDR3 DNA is TGCGCCAGCAGTGAGTTCGGGACACAGAACACTGAAGCTTTCTTT.

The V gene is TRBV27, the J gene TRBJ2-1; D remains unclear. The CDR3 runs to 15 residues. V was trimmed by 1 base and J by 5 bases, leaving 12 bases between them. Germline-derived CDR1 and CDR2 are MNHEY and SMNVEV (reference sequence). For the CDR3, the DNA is TGTGCCAGCAGTTTATGGACGAATCCGAACAATGAGCAGTTCTTC. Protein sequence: CASSLWTNPNNEQFF.